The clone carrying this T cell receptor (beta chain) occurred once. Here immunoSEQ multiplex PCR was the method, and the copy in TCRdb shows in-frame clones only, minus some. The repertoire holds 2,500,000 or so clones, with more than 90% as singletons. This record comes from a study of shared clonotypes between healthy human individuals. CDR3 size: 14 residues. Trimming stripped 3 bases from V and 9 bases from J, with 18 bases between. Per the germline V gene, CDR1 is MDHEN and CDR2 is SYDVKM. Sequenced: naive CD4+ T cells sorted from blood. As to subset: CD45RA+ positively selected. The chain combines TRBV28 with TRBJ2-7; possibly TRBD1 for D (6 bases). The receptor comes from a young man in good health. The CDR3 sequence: CASSLGRGITGQYF. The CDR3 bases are TGTGCCAGCAGTTTGGGAAGGGGGATCACCGGGCAGTACTTC.